The source of this TCR beta chain is a study of blood T cell repertoires in COVID-19. In the study overall: Acute-phase and convalescent COVID-19 samples originated in the United States, Italy and Spain. T cells, B-cell-depleted T cells, or PBMCs supplied cDNA or gDNA.

Germline V gives CDR1 MRHNA, CDR2 SNTAGT. The CDR3 is 17 residues long. Trimming removed 0 bases from V and 1 base from J; junction bases left unmatched: 5. Profiling relied on immunoSEQ multiplex PCR, and the TCRdb table lists in-frame clones only, not all of them. The profile shows about 220,000 clones, roughly 75% of them singletons. The sequence came from a woman between 65 and 79 years old with acute or convalescent COVID-19. The sequencing sample was made of peripheral blood. The genes are TRBV6-4 and TRBJ1-3; 8 bases are shared with TRBD1. The CDR3 DNA is TGTGCCAGCAGTGACTCCAGGGGGCAGGAGTCTGGAAACACCATATATTTT. Translated: CASSDSRGQESGNTIYF.